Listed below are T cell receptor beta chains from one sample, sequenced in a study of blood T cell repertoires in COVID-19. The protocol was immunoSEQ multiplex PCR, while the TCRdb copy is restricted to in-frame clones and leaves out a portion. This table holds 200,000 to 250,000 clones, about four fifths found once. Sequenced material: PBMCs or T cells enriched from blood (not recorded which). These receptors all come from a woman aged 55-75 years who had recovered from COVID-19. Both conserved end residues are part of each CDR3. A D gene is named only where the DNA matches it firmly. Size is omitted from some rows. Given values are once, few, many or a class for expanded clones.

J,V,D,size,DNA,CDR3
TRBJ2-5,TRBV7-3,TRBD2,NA,TGTGCCAGCAGCCCCCGGGGGGGGGAGACCCAGTACTTC,CASSPRGGETQYF
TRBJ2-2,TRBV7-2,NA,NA,TGTGCCAGCAGTAAACTAGAATCCGGGGAGCTGTTTTTT,CASSKLESGELFF
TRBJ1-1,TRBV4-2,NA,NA,TGTGCCAGCAGCCAAGATAGTGGTGAAGCTTTCTTT,CASSQDSGEAFF
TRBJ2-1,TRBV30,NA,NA,TGTGCCTGGAGTATAGGGAGCTCCTACAATGAGCAGTTCTTC,CAWSIGSSYNEQFF
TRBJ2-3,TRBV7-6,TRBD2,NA,TGTGCCAGCAGCTCGGGACTAGCGGGGGATACGCAGTATTTT,CASSSGLAGDTQYF
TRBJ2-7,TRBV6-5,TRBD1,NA,TGTGCCAGCAGTTACTCCGGACAGGGGATCTACGAGCAGTACTTC,CASSYSGQGIYEQYF
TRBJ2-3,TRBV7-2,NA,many,TGTGCCAGCAGTCCAACGGCAGATACGCAGTATTTT,CASSPTADTQYF
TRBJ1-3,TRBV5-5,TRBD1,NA,TGTGCCAGCAGCTTCCGGACAGGGGGGATCTCTGGAAACACCATATATTTT,CASSFRTGGISGNTIYF
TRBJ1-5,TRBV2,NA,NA,TGTGCCAGCAGTGGGACAGCACCTAATCAGCCCCAGCATTTT,CASSGTAPNQPQHF
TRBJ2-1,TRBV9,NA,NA,TGTGCCAGCAGCGTTACCGGAGCGAACAATGAGCAGTTCTTC,CASSVTGANNEQFF
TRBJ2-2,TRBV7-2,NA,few,TGTGCCAGCAGTCCGAGATCCCGGGGAAACACCGGGGAGCTGTTTTTT,CASSPRSRGNTGELFF
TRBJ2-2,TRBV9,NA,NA,TGTGCCAGCAGTGGAGGGATTTTATGGACCGGGGAGCTGTTTTTT,CASSGGILWTGELFF
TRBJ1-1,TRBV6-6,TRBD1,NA,TGTGCCAGCCAAAACGGGGACAGTAACACTGAAGCTTTCTTT,CASQNGDSNTEAFF
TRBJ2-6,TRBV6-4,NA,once,TGTGCCAGCAGTGAGGGGGGATCTGGGGCCAACGTCCTGACTTTC,CASSEGGSGANVLTF
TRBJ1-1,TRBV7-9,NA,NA,TGTGCCAGCAGCCCGGGTGATCCTGAAGCTTTCTTT,CASSPGDPEAFF
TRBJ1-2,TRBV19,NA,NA,TGTGCCAGTAGTTTGATGGACAGCAACTATGGCTACACCTTC,CASSLMDSNYGYTF
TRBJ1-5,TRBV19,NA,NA,TGTGCCAGTAGTATACTTACCGTATCGGCGGGTCAGCCCCAGCATTTT,CASSILTVSAGQPQHF